This passage covers 16 T cell receptor beta chains from one sample sequenced in a study of T cells in Graves' hyperthyroidism and ophthalmopathy. The investigators amplified TCR beta CDR3 regions from RNA transcripts. Using the HTBI primer set, a first-round RT-PCR was run on the TCR CDR3. TCRdb redid the calling of the multiplex PCR reads with MiXCR, one entry per CDR3 protein. The sample has around 700,000 distinct CDR3 sequences; around 20% are singletons. Specimen: blood. These receptors all come from a woman aged 45 to 65 with Graves' hyperthyroidism that later progressed to Graves' ophthalmopathy.

The chain recombines TRBV20-1 with TRBJ1-4; D is perhaps TRBD1 (6 bases). The V end lost 0 bases, the J end lost 6 bases, and 17 bases lay between the germline ends. This CDR3 spans 16 amino acids. Germline V gene data show CDR1 as DFQATT and CDR2 as SNEGSKA (reference sequence). The DNA for the CDR3 is TGCAGTGCTAGAGACCCTAAAACAGGGAGGGATGAAAAACTGTTTTTT. This gives the protein CSARDPKTGRDEKLFF.

The chain links TRBV3-1 to TRBJ1-1, with 7 bases identical to TRBD1. The CDR3 length is 18 residues. The germline V gene encodes CDR1 LGHDT and CDR2 YNNKEL (reference sequence). Trimming removed 4 bases from V and 0 bases from J; junction bases left unmatched: 14. The CDR3 nucleotides read TGTGCCAGCAGCCCCCGGTCAGTAAGGGGGCAAATGAACACTGAAGCTTTCTTT. Translating it yields CASSPRSVRGQMNTEAFF.

Ten or more counts support this clonotype. V is TRBV3-1 and J is TRBJ1-2, with 10 positions matching TRBD1. The CDR3 contains 14 residues. CDR1 and CDR2 from the germline V gene are LGHDT and YNNKEL (reference sequence). V lost 1 base, J lost 7 bases, and 3 bases stayed unmatched. The CDR3 DNA follows: TGTGCCAGCAGCCAAGGACAGGGGGCTCTTGGCTACACCTTC. This codes for CASSQGQGALGYTF.

The chain joins TRBV14 to TRBJ1-1, with 7 bases aligning to TRBD1. Germline trimming cut 4 bases from V and 4 bases from J; bases unmatched to any gene: 9. Germline CDR1 and CDR2: SGHDN and FVKESK. This CDR3 region has 15 residues. The CDR3 DNA is TGTGCCAGCAGCCCTTGGGACAGTACGCCCACTGAAGCTTTCTTT. Its translation: CASSPWDSTPTEAFF.

This clonotype occurred a few times. V gene TRBV24-1 combines with J gene TRBJ1-1; possibly TRBD1 for D (5 bases). Per the germline V gene, CDR1 is KGHDR and CDR2 is SFDVKD. This CDR3 is 13 amino acids long. Trimming pared 6 bases from V and 4 bases from J, leaving 11 bases between. CDR3 in amino acids: CATSLGGGTEAFF. CDR3 nucleotide sequence: TGTGCCACCAGTCTCGGGGGTGGCACTGAAGCTTTCTTT.

In its sample, this clonotype was seen a few times. The rearrangement joins TRBV5-1 to TRBJ1-5; possible D gene TRBD1, 5 bases. Germline-derived CDR1 and CDR2 are SGHRS and YFSETQ. The CDR3 sequence is 18 residues long. The V end lost 4 bases, the J end lost 0 bases, and 20 bases lay between the germline ends. Written as DNA, the CDR3 is TGCGCCAGCAGCCCGGGTTATGGGGGGGAAATTAGCAATCAGCCCCAGCATTTT. Protein sequence: CASSPGYGGEISNQPQHF.

The genes are TRBV20-1 and TRBJ2-2; 9 positions agree with TRBD1. Per germline, CDR1 DFQATT and CDR2 SNEGSKA (reference sequence). The V and J ends lost 2 bases and 6 bases, in that order; junction bases with no gene match: 1. The CDR3 totals 13 residues. This chain's CDR3 is CSARRTGAGELFF. For the CDR3, the DNA is TGCAGTGCTAGAAGGACAGGGGCCGGGGAGCTGTTTTTT.

The chain recombines TRBV9 with TRBJ1-2; D ambiguous. The germline CDR1 and CDR2 sequences are SGDLS and YYNGEE. The CDR3 loop spans 13 amino acids. V lost 5 bases and J lost 3, with 11 bases in between. The CDR3 sequence: CASSRALDYGYTF. The CDR3 DNA sequence: TGTGCCAGCAGTCGTGCCCTGGACTATGGCTACACCTTC. Supplemented by reference TRBV9 and TRBJ1-2, the full variable domain reads DSGVTQTPKHLITATGQRVTLRCSPRSGDLSVYWYQQSLDQGLQFLIQYYNGEERAKGNILERFSAQQFPDLHSELNLSSLELGDSALYFCASSRALDYGYTFGSGTRLTVV.

The V and J genes are TRBV12-3 or TRBV12-4 and TRBJ2-3; unclear D gene. CDR3 length: 17 amino acids. With 3 bases removed from V and 0 bases from J, the gap between germline ends came to 16 bases. Here the CDR3 reads CASSFGLMVGSTDTQYF. CDR3 nucleotides: TGTGCCAGCAGTTTCGGCCTGATGGTTGGGAGCACAGATACGCAGTATTTT.

This sequence joins TRBV27 and TRBJ2-6; 9 bases fit TRBD1. CDR1 is MNHEY, CDR2 SMNVEV, per germline (reference sequence). The CDR3 length is 17 residues. V lost 6 bases to trimming and J lost 1 base; unmatched junction nucleotides: 7. The CDR3 sequence is CASRSGQGRSGANVLTF. The CDR3 DNA follows: TGTGCCAGCAGGAGCGGACAGGGGAGGTCTGGGGCCAACGTCCTGACTTTC.

V is TRBV7-2 and J is TRBJ1-3; D not resolved. The CDR3 length is 15 residues. The V gene's germline CDR1 is SGHTA and CDR2 FQGNSA. The ends were cut back, 5 bases at V and 0 bases at J, with 11 bases in the middle. The CDR3 region has the DNA TGTGCCAGCAGCCCGGTTGCATTCTCTGGAAACACCATATATTTT. It encodes CASSPVAFSGNTIYF.

This clonotype appeared many times. This sequence joins TRBV6-1 and TRBJ1-2; D unclear. Germline V CDR1 and CDR2: MNHNS, SASEGT. CDR3 size: 15 residues. Trimming took off 5 bases at V and 5 bases at J, with 18 bases between the two ends. The CDR3 loop is CASSTPRGPRYGYTF. CDR3 bases: TGTGCCAGCAGTACTCCGAGAGGCCCTAGGTATGGCTACACCTTC.

This clonotype was counted ten times or more. The genes are TRBV11-1 and TRBJ2-1; D ambiguous. CDR1 is SGHAT, CDR2 FQDESV, per germline (reference sequence). The ends were cut back, 5 bases at V and 6 bases at J, with 8 bases in the middle. This CDR3 has 12 residues. DNA for the CDR3: TGTGCCAGCAGCCAGGCCGCCAATGAGCAGTTCTTC. Translated: CASSQAANEQFF.

This clonotype was counted between two and nine times. The DNA for the CDR3 is TGTGCCTGCGCGGTATTTAGTCCAGATACGCAGTATTTT. Translation gives CACAVFSPDTQYF. The chain links TRBV7-9 to TRBJ2-3; D is unclear. The ends were cut back, 11 bases at V and 4 bases at J, with 16 bases in the middle. CDR3 length equals 13 residues. Germline V gives CDR1 SEHNR, CDR2 FQNEAQ (reference sequence). Full variable domain (outside the CDR3, taken from reference TRBV7-9 and TRBJ2-3): DTGVSQNPRHKITKRGQNVTFRCDPISEHNRLYWYRQTLGQGPEFLTYFQNEAQLEKSRLLSDRFSAERPKGSFSTLEIQRTEQGDSAMYLCACAVFSPDTQYFGPGTRLTVL.

There are many counts of this clonotype. CDR3 nucleotides: TGTGCCAGCAGCCCCCGGCGGACGGTGTCCCTAACCGGGGAGCTGTTTTTT. Translated, it gives CASSPRRTVSLTGELFF. The V and J genes are TRBV11-1 and TRBJ2-2; D unresolved. V lost 5 bases, J lost 5 bases, and 21 bases lay in between. From germline, CDR1 is SGHAT and CDR2 FQDESV (reference sequence). This CDR3 contains 17 residues.

J is TRBJ1-3 and V is TRBV15, with D tentatively TRBD1 (5 bases). This CDR3 is built from 16 residues. The germline gives CDR1 LNHNV, CDR2 YYDKDF (reference sequence). V dropped 0 bases and J dropped 1 base, with 10 bases sitting between them. CDR3 bases: TGTGCCACCAGCAGAGATTTGACAGCGTCTGGAAACACCATATATTTT. Protein product: CATSRDLTASGNTIYF.